The 29 T cell receptor beta chains below come from one sample, sequenced in a study of patients and donors after allogeneic stem cell transplantation. MiXCR, run by TCRdb on the RT-PCR reads, gives a single entry per CDR3 protein. The data hold 15,000 to 20,000 distinct CDR3 sequences, with 27% observed a single time. Sequenced input: blood, either unsorted or a sorted T cell fraction (not recorded which). All receptors come from a human donor who was either an allogeneic HSCT recipient or a stem cell or donor lymphocyte infusion donor (not recorded which). It is not recorded whose cells these are; they may come from a transplant donor.

The V and J genes are TRBV2 and TRBJ2-3; 7 nucleotides agree with TRBD2. The trim removed 7 bases at V and 4 bases at J, leaving 2 bases unmatched. CDR1 is SNHLY and CDR2 is FYNNEI in the germline V gene. This CDR3 is built from 12 residues. For the CDR3, the DNA is TGTGCCAGCATGCTAGCGGCAGATACGCAGTATTTT. Amino acids: CASMLAADTQYF. The whole variable domain, remainder taken from reference TRBV2 and TRBJ2-3, is EPEVTQTPSHQVTQMGQEVILRCVPISNHLYFYWYRQILGQKVEFLVSFYNNEISEKSEIFDDQFSVERPDGSNFTLKIRSTKLEDSAMYFCASMLAADTQYFGPGTRLTVL.

This clonotype was detected only a few times. The chain joins TRBV10-3 to TRBJ1-3; D call uncertain. The CDR3 has 11 amino acids. From germline, CDR1 is ENHRY and CDR2 SYGVKD. The germline V and J ends were trimmed by 4 bases and 8 bases, with 6 bases remaining between them. The CDR3, as DNA: TGTGCCATCAGTGGCGGCTACACCATATATTTT. Its translation: CAISGGYTIYF.

This clonotype was observed a few times. V usage is TRBV20-1 and J usage is TRBJ1-5; D call uncertain. The CDR3 runs 10 residues. The germline CDR1 and CDR2 sequences are DFQATT and SNEGSKA (reference sequence). V was shortened by 5 bases and J by 11 bases, with 10 bases between the two germline ends. The chain's CDR3 is CSASKRAQHF. In nucleotides, the CDR3 is TGCAGTGCTTCAAAGAGGGCCCAGCATTTT.

The V call is TRBV5-1, the J call TRBJ1-2; D is unresolved. The CDR3 is 13 amino acids. CDR1 is SGHRS, CDR2 YFSETQ, per germline. Deletions cut 3 bases from V and 6 bases from J, with 12 bases between. The CDR3 is CASSSSAGNGYTF. The CDR3 DNA follows: TGCGCCAGCAGCTCGTCGGCGGGGAATGGCTACACCTTC.

The CDR3 loop reads CASSPTGTREAFF. CDR3 in DNA: TGTGCCAGCAGCCCCACCGGGACTCGTGAAGCTTTCTTT. V usage is TRBV7-8 and J usage is TRBJ1-1; possibly TRBD1 for D (5 bases). Germline CDR1 SGHVS, CDR2 FQNEAQ. The germline V and J ends were trimmed by 5 bases and 7 bases, with 14 bases remaining between them. The CDR3 length is 13 residues.

V usage is TRBV7-9 and J usage is TRBJ2-3, with TRBD2 matching over 8 bases. The germline V gene has CDR1 SEHNR and CDR2 FQNEAQ (reference sequence). J was trimmed by 1 base and V by 5 bases; bases with no gene match: 5. The CDR3 runs 15 residues. The CDR3, as DNA: TGTGCCAGCAGCGCAGCGGGGGCGGGCACAGATACGCAGTATTTT. Residues: CASSAAGAGTDTQYF.

This clonotype turned up a few times. V is TRBV15 and J is TRBJ1-4; a weak D match, TRBD1 (5 bases). Germline loops: CDR1 LNHNV, CDR2 YYDKDF (reference sequence). This CDR3 is built from 15 residues. V lost 1 base, J lost 5 bases, and 11 bases lay in between. The CDR3: CATSRVSGPNEKLFF. The CDR3 bases are TGTGCCACCAGCAGAGTATCGGGGCCCAATGAAAAACTGTTTTTT.

The sample holds a few counts of this clonotype. This sequence joins TRBV27 and TRBJ1-6; D is undetermined. The CDR3 runs 16 residues. V shed 3 bases and J shed 1 base, with 10 bases lying between them. Germline V gene data show CDR1 as MNHEY and CDR2 as SMNVEV (reference sequence). CDR3 sequence: CASSFKGLSYNSPLHF. The CDR3 DNA reads as TGTGCCAGCAGTTTTAAGGGATTATCCTATAATTCACCCCTCCACTTT.

V gene TRBV6-2 or TRBV6-3 combines with J gene TRBJ2-7; tentative D call: TRBD1 (5 bases). CDR1 and CDR2 (germline): MNHEY, SVGEGT. CDR3 size: 12 residues. The V end was cut by 6 bases, the J end by 5 bases, with 11 bases between. The CDR3 spells CASSPLRDEQYF. For the CDR3, the DNA is TGTGCCAGCAGCCCCCTCAGGGACGAGCAGTACTTC.

This clonotype was counted many times. The rearrangement joins TRBV10-3 to TRBJ1-4; 8 bases match TRBD1. The CDR3 is made up of 14 amino acids. Germline V gives CDR1 ENHRY, CDR2 SYGVKD. J lost 5 bases, V lost 6 bases, and 5 bases had no gene match. This chain's CDR3 is CAISPGTGNEKLFF. The CDR3, as DNA: TGTGCCATCAGCCCCGGGACAGGCAATGAAAAACTGTTTTTT.

The V gene is TRBV21-1, the J gene TRBJ1-2; the table assigns TRBD1, which was not confirmed against the DNA. TRBV21-1 is marked as a pseudogene. The CDR3 length is 14 residues. This CDR3 reads CASTLAGGNYGYTF. The CDR3 DNA reads as TGTGCCAGCACCCTGGCAGGGGGCAACTATGGCTACACCTTC.

The V and J genes are TRBV4-1 and TRBJ1-1; D is ambiguous. V was shortened by 4 bases and J by 0 bases, with 15 bases between the two germline ends. Germline CDR1 is MGHRA and CDR2 is YSYEKL. CDR3 length: 16 residues. CDR3 DNA: TGCGCCAGCAGCCCCATGCGGGGTAGGATGAACACTGAAGCTTTCTTT. It specifies CASSPMRGRMNTEAFF.

This chain joins TRBV28 and TRBJ1-3; no clear D gene. The germline V gene has CDR1 MDHEN and CDR2 SYDVKM. Deletions cut 1 base from V and 2 bases from J, with 6 bases between. There are 14 residues in the CDR3. CDR3 residues: CASSLYTAGNTIYF. Here the CDR3 DNA reads TGTGCCAGCAGTTTATATACAGCTGGAAACACCATATATTTT.

This clonotype was recorded at least ten times. The chain links TRBV12-3 or TRBV12-4 to TRBJ1-4; 7 bases line up with TRBD1. The V gene end was trimmed by 6 bases and the J gene end by 4 bases; junction bases not matched to a gene: 11. This CDR3 has 16 amino acids. CDR3 nucleotide sequence: TGTGCCAGCAGACCGGGACAGATACTCAATAATGAAAAACTGTTTTTT. Amino acids: CASRPGQILNNEKLFF.

This clonotype was seen repeatedly, ten times or more. The chain carries TRBV7-9 and TRBJ2-6, with D unresolved. Deletions cut 4 bases from V and 2 bases from J, with 3 bases between. Germline V gene data show CDR1 as SEHNR and CDR2 as FQNEAQ (reference sequence). This CDR3 is built from 13 residues. CDR3 amino acids: CASSSAGANVLTF. CDR3 nucleotide sequence: TGTGCCAGCAGCTCCGCTGGGGCCAACGTCCTGACTTTC. Drawing the rest from reference TRBV7-9 and TRBJ2-6, the complete variable domain is DTGVSQNPRHKITKRGQNVTFRCDPISEHNRLYWYRQTLGQGPEFLTYFQNEAQLEKSRLLSDRFSAERPKGSFSTLEIQRTEQGDSAMYLCASSSAGANVLTFGAGSRLTVL.

In this sample, this clonotype turned up a few times. The rearrangement links TRBV20-1 to TRBJ1-5; D unresolved. In germline, CDR1 is DFQATT, CDR2 SNEGSKA (reference sequence). The CDR3 is made up of 13 amino acids. Trimming pared 4 bases from V and 2 bases from J, leaving 9 bases between. Here the CDR3 DNA reads TGCAGTGCTAAGGGATGGGGCAATCAGCCCCAGCATTTT. It yields the protein CSAKGWGNQPQHF.

The sample holds a few counts of this clonotype. The CDR3 DNA is TGTGCCAGCAGTTCTGACAGGGGATCTGGCTACACCTTC. It translates to CASSSDRGSGYTF. The chain is built from TRBV27 and TRBJ1-2; 8 positions agree with TRBD1. The CDR3 has 13 amino acids. After removal of 4 bases from V and 7 bases from J, the junction contained 5 bases not matched to a gene. Germline V lookup: CDR1 MNHEY, CDR2 SMNVEV (reference sequence).

The chain recombines TRBV2 with TRBJ1-5; D is ambiguous. This CDR3 has 13 residues. The V gene lost 8 bases and the J gene lost 0 bases, with 8 bases spanning the gap. The germline V gene encodes CDR1 SNHLY and CDR2 FYNNEI. The CDR3 region has the DNA TGTGCCAGCGGGTTTTTTAGCAATCAGCCCCAGCATTTT. It specifies CASGFFSNQPQHF.

Only a few counts were recorded for this clonotype. CDR3 DNA sequence: TGTGCCAGCAGGGGATACTATGGCTACACCTTC. This encodes CASRGYYGYTF. The rearrangement uses TRBV7-9 and TRBJ1-2; D not certain. V dropped 6 bases and J dropped 3 bases, with 5 bases sitting between them. CDR3 length equals 11 residues. Germline V gives CDR1 SEHNR, CDR2 FQNEAQ (reference sequence).

As DNA, the CDR3 is TGCGCCAGCAGCCCGACTGGGACGGGGAACACTGAAGCTTTCTTT. This encodes CASSPTGTGNTEAFF. The chain carries TRBV5-1 and TRBJ1-1, with D tentatively TRBD1 (5 bases). The V gene lost 4 bases and the J gene lost 1 base, with 14 bases spanning the gap. The CDR3 is 15 amino acids. Germline-derived CDR1 and CDR2 are SGHRS and YFSETQ.

This clonotype was seen a handful of times. J is TRBJ1-1 and V is TRBV28, with D perhaps matching TRBD1 (5 bases). With 6 bases removed from V and 6 bases from J, the gap between germline ends came to 17 bases. The germline CDR1 and CDR2 sequences are MDHEN and SYDVKM. The CDR3 is 14 residues long. In DNA form, the CDR3 reads TGTGCCAGCAGCCCTCGGGATTTGGGGCCTGAAGCTTTCTTT. Translated, it gives CASSPRDLGPEAFF.

This clonotype was counted ten times or more. This CDR3 is CASSYDFRGEKLFF. CDR3 nucleotides: TGTGCCAGCAGTTACGACTTTCGGGGTGAAAAACTGTTTTTT. This chain connects TRBV6-5 to TRBJ1-4; D call uncertain. The CDR3 is 14 amino acids. Germline V CDR1 and CDR2: MNHEY, SVGAGI. V gave up 2 bases and J gave up 7 bases, with 11 bases separating them.

This clonotype has just a few counts. The rearrangement joins TRBV7-9 to TRBJ1-1; D gene uncertain. This CDR3 comprises 12 residues. V shed 8 bases and J shed 3 bases, with 10 bases lying between them. Germline V CDR1 and CDR2: SEHNR, FQNEAQ (reference sequence). The CDR3 region has the DNA TGTGCCAGCCGCAGGTGGCACACTGAAGCTTTCTTT. It codes for CASRRWHTEAFF. Complete variable domain (other parts from reference TRBV7-9 and TRBJ1-1): DTGVSQNPRHKITKRGQNVTFRCDPISEHNRLYWYRQTLGQGPEFLTYFQNEAQLEKSRLLSDRFSAERPKGSFSTLEIQRTEQGDSAMYLCASRRWHTEAFFGQGTRLTVV.

This clonotype was detected only a few times. V gene TRBV7-9 combines with J gene TRBJ1-1; D unresolved. CDR1 and CDR2 from the germline V gene are SEHNR and FQNEAQ (reference sequence). This CDR3 has 11 amino acids. Trimming left V 3 bases short and J 3 bases short, with 2 bases between. The CDR3 reads CASSFYTEAFF. CDR3 nucleotides: TGTGCCAGCAGCTTTTACACTGAAGCTTTCTTT.

The chain joins TRBV7-3 to TRBJ2-1, with 9 bases matching TRBD1. Germline values: CDR1 SGHTA, CDR2 FQGTGA. This CDR3 spans 17 amino acids. With 6 bases clipped from V and 5 bases from J, the junction kept 14 bases outside the gene matches. The chain's CDR3 is CASSFRQGGFIDNEQFF. In DNA form, the CDR3 reads TGTGCCAGCAGTTTTCGACAGGGGGGATTTATCGACAATGAGCAGTTCTTC.

This clonotype was observed a handful of times. The chain is built from TRBV7-8 and TRBJ1-2, with TRBD1 matching over 9 bases. With V trimmed by 5 bases and J by 8 bases, 12 bases remained unmatched. Germline-derived CDR1 and CDR2 are SGHVS and FQNEAQ. The length of the CDR3 is 15 residues. The CDR3 reads CASSPLGYRGQGYTF. DNA of the CDR3: TGTGCCAGCAGCCCCCTTGGGTACAGGGGGCAAGGCTACACCTTC.

This clonotype was detected many times. V is TRBV3-1 and J is TRBJ1-1; D is possibly TRBD1 (6 bases). Germline CDR1 reads LGHDT; CDR2 reads YNNKEL (reference sequence). V lost 5 bases to trimming and J lost 5 bases, with 12 bases between them. CDR3 length: 13 amino acids. The DNA for the CDR3 is TGTGCCAGCAGCAGGGGGAGGTGGACTGAAGCTTTCTTT. Translated, it gives CASSRGRWTEAFF.

A few counts support this clonotype. The genes are TRBV21-1 and TRBJ1-1; TRBD1, as called in the table, went unchecked against the DNA. TRBV21-1 is a recognized pseudogene. The CDR3 has 11 amino acids. In DNA, the CDR3 is TGTGCCAGCAGCAAACAGGGTAGAGCTTTCTTT. It codes for CASSKQGRAFF.

The sample holds many counts of this clonotype. The rearrangement links TRBV20-1 to TRBJ1-2; 7 bases align to TRBD1. The J segment lost 8 bases and the V segment lost 3 bases, leaving 9 bases of the junction unmatched. The CDR3 runs to 13 residues. Germline V CDR1 and CDR2: DFQATT, SNEGSKA (reference sequence). The CDR3 DNA reads as TGCAGTGCTAGTCGGGACAGTCAGCGGGGCTACACCTTC. This gives the protein CSASRDSQRGYTF.